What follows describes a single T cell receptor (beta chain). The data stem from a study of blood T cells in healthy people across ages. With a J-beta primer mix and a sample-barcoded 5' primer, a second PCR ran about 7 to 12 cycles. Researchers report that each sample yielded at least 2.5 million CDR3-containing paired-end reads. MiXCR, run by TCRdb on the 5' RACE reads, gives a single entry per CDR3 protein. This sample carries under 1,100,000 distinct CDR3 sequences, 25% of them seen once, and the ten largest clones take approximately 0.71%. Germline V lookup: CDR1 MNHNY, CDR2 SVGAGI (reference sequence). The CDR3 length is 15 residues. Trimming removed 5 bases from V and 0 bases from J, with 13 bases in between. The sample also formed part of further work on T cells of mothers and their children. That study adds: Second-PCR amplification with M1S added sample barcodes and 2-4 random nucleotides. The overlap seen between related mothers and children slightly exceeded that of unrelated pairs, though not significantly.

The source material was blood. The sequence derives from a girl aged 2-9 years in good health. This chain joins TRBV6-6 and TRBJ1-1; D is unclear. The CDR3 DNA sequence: TGTGCCAGCAGTATCCTAGGCACCCTGAACACTGAAGCTTTCTTT. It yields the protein CASSILGTLNTEAFF.